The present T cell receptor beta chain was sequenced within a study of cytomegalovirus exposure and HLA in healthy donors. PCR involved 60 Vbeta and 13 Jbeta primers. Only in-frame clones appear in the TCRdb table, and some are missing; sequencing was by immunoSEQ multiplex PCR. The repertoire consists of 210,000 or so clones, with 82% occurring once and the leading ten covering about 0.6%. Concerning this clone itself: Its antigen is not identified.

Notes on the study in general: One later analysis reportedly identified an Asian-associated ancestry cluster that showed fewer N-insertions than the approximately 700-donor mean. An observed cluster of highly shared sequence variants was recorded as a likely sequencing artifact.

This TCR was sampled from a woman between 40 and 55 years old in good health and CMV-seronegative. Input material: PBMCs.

For the CDR3, the DNA is TGCGCCAGCAGCTTGGTAGGGGGCTCAGCAGATACGCAGTATTTT. The encoded protein is CASSLVGGSADTQYF. The chain employs TRBV5-1 and TRBJ2-3, with 7 bases fitting TRBD1. Germline CDR1 is SGHRS and CDR2 is YFSETQ. The CDR3 extends over 15 amino acids. V was clipped by 0 bases and J by 4 bases; unmatched bases: 5. Supplemented by reference TRBV5-1 and TRBJ2-3, the full variable domain reads KAGVTQTPRYLIKTRGQQVTLSCSPISGHRSVSWYQQTPGQGLQFLFEYFSETQRNKGNFPGRFSGRQFSNSRSEMNVSTLELGDSALYLCASSLVGGSADTQYFGPGTRLTVL.